This record concerns one TCR beta chain sequence. Its antigen is not identified. The protocol was immunoSEQ multiplex PCR, while the TCRdb copy is restricted to in-frame clones and leaves out a portion. The table has around 56,000 clones, about 85% seen once. V was pared by 7 bases and J by 3 bases, with 7 bases of the junction left unmatched. This CDR3 contains 14 residues. CDR1 SGHVS and CDR2 FQNEAQ come from the germline V gene. This sample is drawn from a study of OX40 agonist ivuxolimab in advanced cancers. Study overall: Patients were dosed with the agonistic anti-OX40 (CD134) antibody ivuxolimab. Head and neck, renal cell, melanoma or hepatocellular carcinoma were the cancers that dose-escalation patients had.

Findings and caveats of the study: CD8+ T cells were the subset that, on average, had more expanded clones than CD4+.

The sequenced sample was CD4+ or CD8+ T cells sorted from blood, obtained in a trial of the OX40 agonist ivuxolimab. This TCR was sampled from an adult with an advanced solid tumor such as melanoma, head and neck, liver or kidney cancer. This chain joins TRBV7-8 and TRBJ2-5, with 8 bases matching TRBD2. The CDR3, as DNA: TGTGCCAGCACTTCGAGTAGCGGGGAAGAGACCCAGTACTTC. Encoded protein: CASTSSSGEETQYF.